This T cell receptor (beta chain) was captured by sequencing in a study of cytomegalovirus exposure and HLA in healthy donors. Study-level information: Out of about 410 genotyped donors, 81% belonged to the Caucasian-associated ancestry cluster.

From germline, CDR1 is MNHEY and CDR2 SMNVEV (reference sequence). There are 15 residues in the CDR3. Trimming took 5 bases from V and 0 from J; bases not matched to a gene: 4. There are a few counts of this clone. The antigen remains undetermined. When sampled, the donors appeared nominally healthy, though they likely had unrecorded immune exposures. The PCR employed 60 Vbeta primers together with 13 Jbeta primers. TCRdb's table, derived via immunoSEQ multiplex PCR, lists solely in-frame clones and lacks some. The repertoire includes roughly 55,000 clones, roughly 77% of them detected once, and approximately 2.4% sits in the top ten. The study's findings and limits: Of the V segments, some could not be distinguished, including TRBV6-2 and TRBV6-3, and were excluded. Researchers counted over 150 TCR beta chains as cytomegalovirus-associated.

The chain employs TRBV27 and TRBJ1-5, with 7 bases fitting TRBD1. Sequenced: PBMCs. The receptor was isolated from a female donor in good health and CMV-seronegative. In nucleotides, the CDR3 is TGTGCCAGCAGTCAACAGGGGAATAGCAATCAGCCCCAGCATTTT. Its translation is CASSQQGNSNQPQHF.